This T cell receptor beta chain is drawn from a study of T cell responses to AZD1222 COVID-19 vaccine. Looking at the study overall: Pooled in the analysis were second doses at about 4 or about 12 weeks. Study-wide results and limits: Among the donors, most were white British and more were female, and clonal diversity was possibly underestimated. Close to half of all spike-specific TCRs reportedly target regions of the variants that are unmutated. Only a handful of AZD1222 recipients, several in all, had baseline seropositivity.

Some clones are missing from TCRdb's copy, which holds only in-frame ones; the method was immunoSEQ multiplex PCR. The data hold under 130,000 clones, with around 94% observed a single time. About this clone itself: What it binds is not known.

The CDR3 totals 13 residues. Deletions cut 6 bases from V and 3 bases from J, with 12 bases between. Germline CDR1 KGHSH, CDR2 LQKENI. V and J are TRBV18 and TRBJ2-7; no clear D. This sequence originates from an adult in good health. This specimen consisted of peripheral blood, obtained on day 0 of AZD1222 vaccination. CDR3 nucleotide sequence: TGTGCCAGCTCTGTGGGAAGACGCTACGAGCAGTACTTC. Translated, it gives CASSVGRRYEQYF. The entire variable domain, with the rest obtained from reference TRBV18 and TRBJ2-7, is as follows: NAGVMQNPRHLVRRRGQEARLRCSPMKGHSHVYWYRQLPEEGLKFMVYLQKENIIDESGMPKERFSAEFPKEGPSILRIQQVVRGDSAAYFCASSVGRRYEQYFGPGTRLTVT.